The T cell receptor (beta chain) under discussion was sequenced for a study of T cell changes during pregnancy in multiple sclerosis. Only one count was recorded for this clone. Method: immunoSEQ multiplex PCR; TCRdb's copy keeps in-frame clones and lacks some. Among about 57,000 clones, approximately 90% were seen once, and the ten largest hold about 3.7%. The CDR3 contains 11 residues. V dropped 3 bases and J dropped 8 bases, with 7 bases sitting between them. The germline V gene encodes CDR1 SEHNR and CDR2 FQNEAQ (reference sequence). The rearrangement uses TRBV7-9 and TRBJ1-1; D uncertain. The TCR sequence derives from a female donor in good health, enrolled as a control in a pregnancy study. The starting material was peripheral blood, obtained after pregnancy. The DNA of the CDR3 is TGTGCCAGCAGCTTGGCCGTCGAAGCTTTCTTT. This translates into CASSLAVEAFF. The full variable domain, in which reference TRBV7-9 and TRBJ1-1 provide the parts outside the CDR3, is DTGVSQNPRHKITKRGQNVTFRCDPISEHNRLYWYRQTLGQGPEFLTYFQNEAQLEKSRLLSDRFSAERPKGSFSTLEIQRTEQGDSAMYLCASSLAVEAFFGQGTRLTVV.